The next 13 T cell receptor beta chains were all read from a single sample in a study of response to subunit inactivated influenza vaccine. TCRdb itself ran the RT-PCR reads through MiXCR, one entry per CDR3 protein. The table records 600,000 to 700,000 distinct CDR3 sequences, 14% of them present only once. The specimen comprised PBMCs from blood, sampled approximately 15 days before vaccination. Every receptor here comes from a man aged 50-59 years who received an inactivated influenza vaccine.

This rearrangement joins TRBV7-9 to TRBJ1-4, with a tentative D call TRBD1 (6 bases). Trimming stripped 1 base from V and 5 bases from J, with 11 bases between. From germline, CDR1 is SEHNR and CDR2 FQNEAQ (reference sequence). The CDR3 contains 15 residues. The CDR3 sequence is CASSLVSQGNEKLFF. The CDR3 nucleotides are TGTGCCAGCAGCTTAGTCAGCCAGGGGAATGAAAAACTGTTTTTT.

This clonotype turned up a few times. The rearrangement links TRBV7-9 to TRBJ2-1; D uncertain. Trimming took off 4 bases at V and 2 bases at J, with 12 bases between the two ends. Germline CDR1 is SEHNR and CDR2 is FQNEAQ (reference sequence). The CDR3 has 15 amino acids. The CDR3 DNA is TGTGCCAGCAGCTCTCGAGGTTTCGCCTACAATGAGCAGTTCTTC. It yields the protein CASSSRGFAYNEQFF.

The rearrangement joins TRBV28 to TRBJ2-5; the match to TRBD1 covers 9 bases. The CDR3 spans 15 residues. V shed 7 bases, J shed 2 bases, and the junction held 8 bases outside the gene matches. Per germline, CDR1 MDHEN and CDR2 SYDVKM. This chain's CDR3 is CASNTGGGGQETQYF. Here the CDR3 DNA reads TGTGCCAGCAATACAGGGGGCGGTGGGCAAGAGACCCAGTACTTC. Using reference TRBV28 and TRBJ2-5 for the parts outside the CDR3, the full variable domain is DVKVTQSSRYLVKRTGEKVFLECVQDMDHENMFWYRQDPGLGLRLIYFSYDVKMKEKGDIPEGYSVSREKKERFSLILESASTNQTSMYLCASNTGGGGQETQYFGPGTRLLVL.

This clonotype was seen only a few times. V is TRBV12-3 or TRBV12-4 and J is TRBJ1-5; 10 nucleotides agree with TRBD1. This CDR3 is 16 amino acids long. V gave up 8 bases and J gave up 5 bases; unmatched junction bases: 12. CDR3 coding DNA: TGTGCCAGCGGTTGGGATAGGGACAGGGGACATCAGCCCCAGCATTTT. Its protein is CASGWDRDRGHQPQHF.

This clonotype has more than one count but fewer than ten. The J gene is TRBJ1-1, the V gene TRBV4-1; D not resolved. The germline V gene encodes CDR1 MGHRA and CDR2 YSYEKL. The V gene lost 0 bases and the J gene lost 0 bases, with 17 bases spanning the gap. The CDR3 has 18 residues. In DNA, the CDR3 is TGCGCCAGCAGCCAAGATCACCGGGTAATGAACATGAACACTGAAGCTTTCTTT. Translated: CASSQDHRVMNMNTEAFF.

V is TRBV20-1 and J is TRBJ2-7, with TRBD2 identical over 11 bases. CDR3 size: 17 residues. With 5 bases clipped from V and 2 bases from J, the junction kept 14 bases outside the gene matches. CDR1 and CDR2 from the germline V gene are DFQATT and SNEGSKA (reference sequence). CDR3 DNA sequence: TGCAGTGCTCCTTTAATACGACTAGCGGGACCACCCTACGAGCAGTACTTC. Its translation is CSAPLIRLAGPPYEQYF.

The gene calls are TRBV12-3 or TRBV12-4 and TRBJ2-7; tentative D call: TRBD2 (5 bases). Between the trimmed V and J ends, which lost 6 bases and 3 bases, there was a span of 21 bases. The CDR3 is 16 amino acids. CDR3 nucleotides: TGTGCCAGCAGCAGCTCTTATCCGGGAAAAGGCTACGAGCAGTACTTC. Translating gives CASSSSYPGKGYEQYF.

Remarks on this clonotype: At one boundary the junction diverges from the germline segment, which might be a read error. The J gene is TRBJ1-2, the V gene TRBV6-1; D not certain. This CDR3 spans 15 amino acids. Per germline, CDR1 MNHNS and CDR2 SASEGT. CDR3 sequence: CATLGAPSKGYVYTF. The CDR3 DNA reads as TGTGCCACCCTGGGAGCTCCTTCGAAAGGGTATGTCTACACCTTC.

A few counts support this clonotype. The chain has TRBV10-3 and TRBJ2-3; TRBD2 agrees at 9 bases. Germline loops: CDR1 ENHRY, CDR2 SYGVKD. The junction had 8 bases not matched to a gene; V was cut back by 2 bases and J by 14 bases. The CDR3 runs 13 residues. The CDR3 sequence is CAISEASSGVPYF. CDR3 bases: TGTGCCATCAGTGAGGCCTCTAGCGGGGTCCCGTATTTT.

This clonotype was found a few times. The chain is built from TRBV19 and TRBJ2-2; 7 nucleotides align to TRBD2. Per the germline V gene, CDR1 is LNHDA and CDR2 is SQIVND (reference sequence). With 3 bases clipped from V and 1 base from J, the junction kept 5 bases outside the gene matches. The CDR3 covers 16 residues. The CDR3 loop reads CASSILPSGNTGELFF. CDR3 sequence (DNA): TGTGCCAGTAGTATTCTCCCTAGCGGGAACACCGGGGAGCTGTTTTTT.

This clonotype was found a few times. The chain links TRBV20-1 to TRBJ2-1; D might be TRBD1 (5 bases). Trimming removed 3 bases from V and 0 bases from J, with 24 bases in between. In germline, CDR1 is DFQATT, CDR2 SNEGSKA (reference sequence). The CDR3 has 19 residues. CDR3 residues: CSARSVISPRVSSYNEQFF. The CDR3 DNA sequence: TGCAGTGCTAGGTCCGTGATTAGCCCCAGGGTAAGCTCCTACAATGAGCAGTTCTTC.

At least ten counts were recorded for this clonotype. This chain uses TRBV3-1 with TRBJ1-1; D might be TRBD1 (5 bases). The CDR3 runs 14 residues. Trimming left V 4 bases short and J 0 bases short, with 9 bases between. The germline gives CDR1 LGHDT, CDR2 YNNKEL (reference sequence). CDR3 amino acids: CASSRPGVNTEAFF. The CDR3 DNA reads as TGTGCCAGCAGCCGACCGGGGGTGAACACTGAAGCTTTCTTT.

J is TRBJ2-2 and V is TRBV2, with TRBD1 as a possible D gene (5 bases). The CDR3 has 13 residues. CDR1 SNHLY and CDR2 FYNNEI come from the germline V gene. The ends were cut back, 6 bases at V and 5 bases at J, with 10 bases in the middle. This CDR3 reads CASSPTETGELFF. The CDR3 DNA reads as TGTGCCAGCAGCCCGACAGAAACCGGGGAGCTGTTTTTT.